The entry that follows covers one T cell receptor (beta chain) sequence. The antigen is unknown. The data derive from a study of cytomegalovirus exposure and HLA in healthy donors. Study-wide background: The same platform used for the 650 to 700 first-cohort repertoires was also used for the 95 to 150 validation repertoires, as a later analysis reported.

TCRdb keeps only in-frame clones here, not all; method: immunoSEQ multiplex PCR. Of about 400,000 clones in the sample, roughly 88% were seen once. V dropped 2 bases and J dropped 4 bases, with 5 bases sitting between them. Germline V gene lookup returns CDR1 MRHNA and CDR2 SNTAGT. The CDR3 is 12 residues long. Study-level points and caveats: Associated with cytomegalovirus, according to the listing, were around 170 TCR beta chains. Despite most TCR sequences being rare, some public TCRs occurred in many donors.

The chain carries TRBV6-4 and TRBJ1-1; D is uncertain. Material for sequencing was PBMCs. The TCR originated in a woman between 18 and 29 years old in good health and CMV-seronegative. CDR3 loop: CASSDRFTEAFF. CDR3 nucleotides: TGTGCCAGCAGTGACCGGTTCACTGAAGCTTTCTTT.